This record looks at one TCR beta chain sequence and its context. Its antigen is undetermined. TCRdb's copy holds only in-frame clones and misses some; the assay was immunoSEQ multiplex PCR. The top ten hold 13% of the sample, which has roughly 58,000 clones, about 85% seen once. This record belongs to a study of lymphopenia after photon versus proton radiotherapy. Overall study findings and caveats: Oligoclonal CD8+ Temra expansion after nadir drove photon patients' diversity drop. Only patients who died were analyzed for survival; proton advantage is unproven. Under photons, naive T cells and diversity fell while effector/memory populations rose. Post-nadir TCR diversity decline inversely tracked overall survival among those who died.

The CDR3 totals 15 residues. Deletions cut 0 bases from V and 5 bases from J, with 13 bases between. Germline V gene data show CDR1 as SGHTA and CDR2 as FQGTGA. The sequencing used peripheral blood, collected from a patient treated with proton-based radiotherapy. This clonotype originated in a man older than 75 with esophageal cancer. V gene TRBV7-3 combines with J gene TRBJ1-1; D ambiguous. CDR3 sequence: CASSLTKTVFTEAFF. CDR3 DNA: TGTGCCAGCAGCTTAACCAAGACCGTTTTTACTGAAGCTTTCTTT.